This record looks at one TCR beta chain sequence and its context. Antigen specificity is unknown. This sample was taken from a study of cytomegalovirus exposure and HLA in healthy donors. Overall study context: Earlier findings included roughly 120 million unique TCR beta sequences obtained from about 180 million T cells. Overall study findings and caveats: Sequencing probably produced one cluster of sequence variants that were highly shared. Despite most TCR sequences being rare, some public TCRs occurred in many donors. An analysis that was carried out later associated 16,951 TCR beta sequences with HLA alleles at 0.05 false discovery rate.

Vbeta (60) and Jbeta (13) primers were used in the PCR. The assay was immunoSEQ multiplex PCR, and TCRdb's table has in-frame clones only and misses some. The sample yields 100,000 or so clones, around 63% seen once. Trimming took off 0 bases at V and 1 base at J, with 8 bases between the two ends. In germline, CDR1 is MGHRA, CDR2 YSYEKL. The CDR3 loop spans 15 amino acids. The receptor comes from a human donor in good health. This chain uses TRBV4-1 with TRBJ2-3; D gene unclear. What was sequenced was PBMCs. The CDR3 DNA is TGCGCCAGCAGCCAAGACTCTCTAGGCACAGATACGCAGTATTTT. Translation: CASSQDSLGTDTQYF.